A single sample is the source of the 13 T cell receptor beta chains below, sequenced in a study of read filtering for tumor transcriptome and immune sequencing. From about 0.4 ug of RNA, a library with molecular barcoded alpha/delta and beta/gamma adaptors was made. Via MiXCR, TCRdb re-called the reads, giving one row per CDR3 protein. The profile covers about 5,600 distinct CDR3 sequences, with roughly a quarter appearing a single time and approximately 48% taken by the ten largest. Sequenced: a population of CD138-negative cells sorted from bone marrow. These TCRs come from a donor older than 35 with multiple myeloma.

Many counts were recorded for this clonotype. CDR3 nucleotide sequence: TGCAGTGCTAGATCCCAGGACGGTGGGGAGGCTCAGCCCCAGCATTTT. Its protein product is CSARSQDGGEAQPQHF. This chain joins TRBV20-1 and TRBJ1-5; unclear D gene. This CDR3 has 16 amino acids. Looked up from germline, CDR1 is DFQATT and CDR2 is SNEGSKA (reference sequence). Trimming cost V 2 bases and J 6 bases, with 20 bases left between them.

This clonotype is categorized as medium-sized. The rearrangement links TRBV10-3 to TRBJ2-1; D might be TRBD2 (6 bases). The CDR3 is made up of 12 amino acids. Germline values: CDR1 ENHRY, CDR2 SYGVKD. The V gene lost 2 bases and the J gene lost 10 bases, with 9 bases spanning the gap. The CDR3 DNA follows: TGTGCCATCAGTGAGCCGCTAGCGGAGCAGTTCTTC. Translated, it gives CAISEPLAEQFF.

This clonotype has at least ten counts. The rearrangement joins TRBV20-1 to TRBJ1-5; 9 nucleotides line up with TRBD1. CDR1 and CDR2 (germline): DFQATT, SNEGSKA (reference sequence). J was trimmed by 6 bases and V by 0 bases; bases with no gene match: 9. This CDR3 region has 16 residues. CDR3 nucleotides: TGCAGTGCTAGAGACTTGGACAGGGGAGAGGGTCAGCCCCAGCATTTT. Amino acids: CSARDLDRGEGQPQHF.

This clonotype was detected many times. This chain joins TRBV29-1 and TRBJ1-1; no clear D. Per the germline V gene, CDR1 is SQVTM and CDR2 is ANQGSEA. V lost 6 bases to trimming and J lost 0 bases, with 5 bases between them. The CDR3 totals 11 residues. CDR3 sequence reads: CSVGLNTEAFF. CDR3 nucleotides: TGCAGCGTAGGGTTGAACACTGAAGCTTTCTTT.

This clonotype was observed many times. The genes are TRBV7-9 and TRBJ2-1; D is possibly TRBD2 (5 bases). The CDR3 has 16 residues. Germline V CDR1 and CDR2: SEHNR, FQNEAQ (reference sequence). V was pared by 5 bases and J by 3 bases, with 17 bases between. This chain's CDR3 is CASSPPGGGHYNEQFF. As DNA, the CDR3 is TGTGCCAGCAGCCCTCCTGGAGGCGGCCACTACAATGAGCAGTTCTTC.

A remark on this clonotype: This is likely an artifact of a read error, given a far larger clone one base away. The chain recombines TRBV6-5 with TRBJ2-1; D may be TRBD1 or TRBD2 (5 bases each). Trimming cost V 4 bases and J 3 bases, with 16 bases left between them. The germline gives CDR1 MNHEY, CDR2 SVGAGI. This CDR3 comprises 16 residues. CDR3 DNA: TGTGCCAGCAGTTCCGGGTGGGGACGGCTCTACAATGAGCAGTTCTTC. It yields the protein CASSSGWGRLYNEQFF.

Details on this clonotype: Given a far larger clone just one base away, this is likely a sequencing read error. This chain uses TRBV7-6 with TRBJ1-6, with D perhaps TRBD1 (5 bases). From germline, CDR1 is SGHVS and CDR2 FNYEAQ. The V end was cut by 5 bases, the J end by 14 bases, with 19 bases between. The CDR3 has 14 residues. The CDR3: CASSGGLVGRTLHF. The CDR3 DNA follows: TGTGCCAGCAGCGGCGGGCTCGTGGGGCGTACCCTCCACTTT. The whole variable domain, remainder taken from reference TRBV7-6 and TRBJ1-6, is GAGVSQSPRYKVTKRGQDVALRCDPISGHVSLYWYRQALGQGPEFLTYFNYEAQQDKSGLPNDRFSAERPEGSISTLTIQRTEQRDSAMYRCASSGGLVGRTLHFGNGTRLTVT.

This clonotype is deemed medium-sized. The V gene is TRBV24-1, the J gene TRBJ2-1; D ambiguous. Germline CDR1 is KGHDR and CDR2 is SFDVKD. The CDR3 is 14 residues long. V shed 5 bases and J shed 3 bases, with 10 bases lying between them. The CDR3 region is CATSVGFNYNEQFF. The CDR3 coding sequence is TGTGCCACCAGTGTAGGTTTCAACTACAATGAGCAGTTCTTC.

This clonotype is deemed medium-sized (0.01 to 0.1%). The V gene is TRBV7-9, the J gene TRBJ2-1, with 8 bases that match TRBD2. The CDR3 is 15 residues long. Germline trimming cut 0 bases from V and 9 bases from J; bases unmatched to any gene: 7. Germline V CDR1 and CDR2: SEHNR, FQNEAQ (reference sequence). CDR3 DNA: TGTGCCAGCAGCTTAGCGGGGGCGGGGGGACCTGAGCAGTTCTTC. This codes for CASSLAGAGGPEQFF.

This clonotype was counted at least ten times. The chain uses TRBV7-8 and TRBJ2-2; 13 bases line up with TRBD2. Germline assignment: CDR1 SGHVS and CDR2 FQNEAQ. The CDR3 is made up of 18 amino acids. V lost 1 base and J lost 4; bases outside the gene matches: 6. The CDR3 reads CASSLELAGGPSTGELFF. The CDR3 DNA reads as TGTGCCAGCAGCTTAGAACTAGCGGGGGGGCCTTCCACCGGGGAGCTGTTTTTT.

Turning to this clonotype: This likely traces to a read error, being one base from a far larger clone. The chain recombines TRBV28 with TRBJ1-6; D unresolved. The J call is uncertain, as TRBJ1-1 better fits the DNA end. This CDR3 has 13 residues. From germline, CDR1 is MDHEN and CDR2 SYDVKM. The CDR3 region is CASRLTPGTDAFF. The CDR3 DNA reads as TGTGCCAGCAGACTTACCCCCGGCACTGATGCTTTCTTT.

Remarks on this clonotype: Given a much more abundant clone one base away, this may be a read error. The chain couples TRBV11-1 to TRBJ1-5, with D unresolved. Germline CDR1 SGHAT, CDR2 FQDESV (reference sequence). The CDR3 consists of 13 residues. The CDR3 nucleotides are TGTGCCAGCAGCTTACAGCTCAATCAGCCCCAGCGTTTT. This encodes CASSLQLNQPQRF.

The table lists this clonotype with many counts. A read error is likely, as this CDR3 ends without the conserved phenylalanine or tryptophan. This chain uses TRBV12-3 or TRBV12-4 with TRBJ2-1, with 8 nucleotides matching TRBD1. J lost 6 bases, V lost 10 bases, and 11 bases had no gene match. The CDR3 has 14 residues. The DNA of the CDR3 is TGTGCCATTTCCGGGACAGGCGGTAGCAATGAGCAGTTCCTC. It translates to CAISGTGGSNEQFL.